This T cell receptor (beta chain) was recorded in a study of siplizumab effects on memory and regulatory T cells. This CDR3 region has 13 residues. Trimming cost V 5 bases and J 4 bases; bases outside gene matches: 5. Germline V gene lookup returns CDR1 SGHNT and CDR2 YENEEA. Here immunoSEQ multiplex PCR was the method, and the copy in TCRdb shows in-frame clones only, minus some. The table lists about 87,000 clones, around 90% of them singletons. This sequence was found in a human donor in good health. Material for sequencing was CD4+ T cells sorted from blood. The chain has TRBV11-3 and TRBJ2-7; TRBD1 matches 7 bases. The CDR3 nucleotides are TGTGCCAGCAGCGAGGGACAGAGGTACGAGCAGTACTTC. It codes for CASSEGQRYEQYF.